Presented here are 4 T cell receptor beta chains from one specimen sequenced in a study of beta chain features in type 1 diabetes. Investigators reverse transcribed all isolated RNA, so they sequenced expressed TCRB transcripts. Clones were read by immunoSEQ multiplex PCR, and TCRdb kept only the in-frame ones, dropping some. The data show around 430,000 clones, about 30% seen once. The sample comprised naive CD4+ T cells from blood. These receptors all stem from a man aged 18 to 30 in good health.

This clone was seen a handful of times. This chain uses TRBV5-4 with TRBJ2-1; TRBD2 aligns across 10 bases. The CDR3 has 15 amino acids. Looked up from germline, CDR1 is SGHNT and CDR2 is YYREEE (reference sequence). The V and J ends lost 4 bases and 5 bases, in that order; junction bases with no gene match: 6. CDR3 in amino acids: CASSISGRRDNEQFF. DNA for the CDR3: TGTGCCAGCAGCATTAGCGGGAGGAGGGACAATGAGCAGTTCTTC. Combining the CDR3 with reference TRBV5-4 and TRBJ2-1 gives the whole variable domain ETGVTQSPTHLIKTRGQQVTLRCSSQSGHNTVSWYQQALGQGPQFIFQYYREEENGRGNFPPRFSGLQFPNYSSELNVNALELDDSALYLCASSISGRRDNEQFFGPGTRLTVL.

With respect to this clone: Other DNA sequences in the same sample also yield this CDR3. The V and J genes are TRBV30 and TRBJ2-2; TRBD2 might be the D (7 bases). CDR1 and CDR2 from the germline V gene are GTSNPN and SVGIG (reference sequence). This CDR3 contains 14 residues. V gave up 3 bases and J gave up 2 bases, with 10 bases separating them. This CDR3 reads CAWSGGLNTGELFF. The CDR3 DNA reads as TGTGCCTGGAGCGGGGGGCTAAACACCGGGGAGCTGTTTTTT. Using reference TRBV30 and TRBJ2-2 for the parts outside the CDR3, the full variable domain is SQTIHQWPATLVQPVGSPLSLECTVEGTSNPNLYWYRQAAGRGLQLLFYSVGIGQISSEVPQNLSASRPQDRQFILSSKKLLLSDSGFYLCAWSGGLNTGELFFGEGSRLTVL.

This clone has only a few counts. V and J are TRBV29-1 and TRBJ2-7; D may correspond to TRBD1 or TRBD2 (5 bases each). This CDR3 spans 10 amino acids. CDR1 is SQVTM and CDR2 is ANQGSEA in the germline V gene. Between the trimmed V and J ends, which lost 4 bases and 5 bases, there was a span of 6 bases. For the CDR3, the DNA is TGCAGCGTTGGGGGGAACGAGCAGTACTTC. Encoded protein: CSVGGNEQYF.

This clone has just a few counts. The rearrangement uses TRBV5-4 and TRBJ2-5, with TRBD1 matching over 9 bases. Germline assignment: CDR1 SGHNT and CDR2 YYREEE (reference sequence). The J segment lost 5 bases and the V segment lost 4 bases, leaving 12 bases of the junction unmatched. CDR3 length: 16 amino acids. The CDR3 protein is CASSAKDRGLLETQYF. In nucleotides, the CDR3 is TGTGCCAGCAGCGCTAAGGACAGGGGCCTCTTGGAGACCCAGTACTTC.